A selection of T cell receptor beta chains follows, all from one sample in a study of early stage breast cancer tumors. Libraries were prepared by immunoSEQ multiplex PCR; TCRdb keeps only in-frame clonotypes and omits some of them. The profile shows fewer than 30,000 clones, less than 75% of them singletons. The sample was breast tumor tissue. The receptors come from a person aged 45 to 59 with breast cancer. CDR3s leave out the opening cysteine and the closing phenylalanine or tryptophan. Not every row has a clone size; where given, it reads once, few, many or a size class.

v_gene	abundance	j_gene	CDR3aa
TRBV6-5	once	TRBJ1-2	ATRDPLWGNYGYT
TRBV7-8	-	TRBJ1-2	ASSLAAYRGYT
TRBV6-4	few	TRBJ2-1	ASSDSRDRVRDEQF
TRBV18	-	TRBJ2-7	ASSPLLSSQDREQY
TRBV27	-	TRBJ2-1	ASSTQDRAGEQF
TRBV11-3	few	TRBJ1-5	ARPTVDSNQPQH
TRBV10-3	once	TRBJ2-1	AISLSSGDEQF
TRBV10-3	-	TRBJ2-7	AISEASYWMTGSGVEDEQY
TRBV6-5	few	TRBJ2-5	ASRGQGHVETQY
TRBV11-2	-	TRBJ2-7	ASSLVPGTSPSYEQY
TRBV2	medium-sized	TRBJ2-3	ASNPGEALAQY
TRBV14	-	TRBJ2-1	ASSQIPGQGDNEQF
TRBV6-5	-	TRBJ2-7	ASSYSGSGSYEQY
TRBV5-1	-	TRBJ2-2	ASSATTDNTGELF
TRBV11-1	-	TRBJ2-5	ASSVGLANQETQY
TRBV14	once	TRBJ2-5	ASSRRTGGNQETQY
TRBV6-1	-	TRBJ1-1	ASKWGPADTEAF
TRBV7-9	-	TRBJ1-2	ASSLPEGQGGYGYT
TRBV21-1	-	TRBJ1-1	ASRLTTEAF
TRBV9	-	TRBJ2-2	ASSVSGRAAGELF
TRBV7-2	once	TRBJ1-2	ASSPRTGNNYGYT
TRBV7-6	-	TRBJ1-3	ASSSPRSGQLVGNTIY